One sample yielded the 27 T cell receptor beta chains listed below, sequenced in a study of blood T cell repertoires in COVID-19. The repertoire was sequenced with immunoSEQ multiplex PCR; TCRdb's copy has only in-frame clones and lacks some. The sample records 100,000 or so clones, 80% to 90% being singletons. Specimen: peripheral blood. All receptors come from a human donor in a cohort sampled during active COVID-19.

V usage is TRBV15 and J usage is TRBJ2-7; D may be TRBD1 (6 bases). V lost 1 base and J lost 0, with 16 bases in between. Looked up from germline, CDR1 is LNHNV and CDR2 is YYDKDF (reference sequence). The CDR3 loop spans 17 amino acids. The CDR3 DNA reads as TGTGCCACCAGCAGAGCCTGGGGGCAGGGAAGCTCCTACGAGCAGTACTTC. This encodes CATSRAWGQGSSYEQYF.

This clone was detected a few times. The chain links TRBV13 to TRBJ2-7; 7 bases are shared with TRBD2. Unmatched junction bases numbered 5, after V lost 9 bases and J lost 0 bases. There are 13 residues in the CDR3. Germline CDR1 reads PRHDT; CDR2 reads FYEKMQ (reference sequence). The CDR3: CASGRGSSYEQYF. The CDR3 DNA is TGTGCCAGTGGGCGGGGGAGCTCCTACGAGCAGTACTTC. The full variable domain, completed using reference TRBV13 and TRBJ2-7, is AAGVIQSPRHLIKEKRETATLKCYPIPRHDTVYWYQQGPGQDPQFLISFYEKMQSDKGSIPDRFSAQQFSDYHSELNMSSLELGDSALYFCASGRGSSYEQYFGPGTRLTVT.

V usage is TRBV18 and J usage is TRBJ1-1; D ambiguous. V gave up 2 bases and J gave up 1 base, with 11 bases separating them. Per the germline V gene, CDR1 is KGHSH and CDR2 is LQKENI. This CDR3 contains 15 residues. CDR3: CASSPAAAKNTEAFF. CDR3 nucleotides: TGTGCCAGCTCACCAGCGGCAGCAAAGAACACTGAAGCTTTCTTT.

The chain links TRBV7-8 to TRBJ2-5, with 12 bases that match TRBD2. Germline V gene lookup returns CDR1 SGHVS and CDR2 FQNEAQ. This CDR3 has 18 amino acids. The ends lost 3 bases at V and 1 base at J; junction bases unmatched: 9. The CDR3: CASSFPLASGRAQETQYF. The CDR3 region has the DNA TGTGCCAGCAGCTTTCCCCTTGCTAGCGGGAGGGCCCAAGAGACCCAGTACTTC.

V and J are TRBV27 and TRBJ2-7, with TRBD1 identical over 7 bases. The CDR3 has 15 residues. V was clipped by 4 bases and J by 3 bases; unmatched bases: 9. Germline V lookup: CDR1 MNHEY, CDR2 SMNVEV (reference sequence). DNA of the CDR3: TGTGCCAGCAGTTCGTATCGGGACAGAGACTACGAGCAGTACTTC. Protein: CASSSYRDRDYEQYF.

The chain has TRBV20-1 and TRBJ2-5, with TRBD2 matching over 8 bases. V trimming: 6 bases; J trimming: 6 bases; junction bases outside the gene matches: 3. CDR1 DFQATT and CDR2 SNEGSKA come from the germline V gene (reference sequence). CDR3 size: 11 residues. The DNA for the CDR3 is TGCAGTGCACTAGCGGAGCAGACCCAGTACTTC. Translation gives CSALAEQTQYF.

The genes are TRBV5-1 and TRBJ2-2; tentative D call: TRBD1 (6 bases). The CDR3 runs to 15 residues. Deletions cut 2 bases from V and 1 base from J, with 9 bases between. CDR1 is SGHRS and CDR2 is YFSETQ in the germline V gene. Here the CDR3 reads CASSLEQGNTGELFF. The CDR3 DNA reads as TGCGCCAGCAGCTTAGAACAGGGGAACACCGGGGAGCTGTTTTTT.

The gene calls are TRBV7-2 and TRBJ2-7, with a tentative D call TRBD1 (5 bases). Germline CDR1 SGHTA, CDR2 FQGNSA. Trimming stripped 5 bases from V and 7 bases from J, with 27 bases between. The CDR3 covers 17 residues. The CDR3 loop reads CASSEGVGRLNLGEQYF. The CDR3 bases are TGTGCCAGCAGCGAAGGGGTAGGTCGGTTAAACTTGGGGGAGCAGTACTTC.

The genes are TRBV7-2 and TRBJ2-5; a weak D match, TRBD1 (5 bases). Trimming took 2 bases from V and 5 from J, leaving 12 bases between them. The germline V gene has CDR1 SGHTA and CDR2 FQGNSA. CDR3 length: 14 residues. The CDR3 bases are TGTGCCAGCAGCTTAAGTTCAGGGCGGGAGACCCAGTACTTC. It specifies CASSLSSGRETQYF.

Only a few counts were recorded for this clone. CDR3 sequence: CSASAPGVSYEQYF. CDR3 in DNA: TGCAGTGCTAGTGCCCCGGGAGTCTCCTACGAGCAGTACTTC. V and J are TRBV20-1 and TRBJ2-7, with D possibly matching TRBD2 (6 bases). Germline lookup yields CDR1 DFQATT and CDR2 SNEGSKA (reference sequence). V gave up 3 bases and J gave up 0 bases, with 12 bases separating them. CDR3 length equals 14 residues.

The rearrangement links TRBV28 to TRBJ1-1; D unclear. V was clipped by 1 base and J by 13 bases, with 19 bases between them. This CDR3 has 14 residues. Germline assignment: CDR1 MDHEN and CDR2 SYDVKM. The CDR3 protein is CASSLYTSGLSSFF. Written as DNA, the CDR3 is TGTGCCAGCAGTTTATATACCTCGGGGTTGAGTAGTTTCTTT.

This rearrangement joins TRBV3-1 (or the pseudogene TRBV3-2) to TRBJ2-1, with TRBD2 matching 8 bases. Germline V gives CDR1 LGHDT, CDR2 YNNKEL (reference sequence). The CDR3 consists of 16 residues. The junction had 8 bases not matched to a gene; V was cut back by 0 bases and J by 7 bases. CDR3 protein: CASSQDRAGAVNEQFF. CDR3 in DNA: TGTGCCAGCAGCCAAGATCGAGCGGGAGCTGTAAATGAGCAGTTCTTC.

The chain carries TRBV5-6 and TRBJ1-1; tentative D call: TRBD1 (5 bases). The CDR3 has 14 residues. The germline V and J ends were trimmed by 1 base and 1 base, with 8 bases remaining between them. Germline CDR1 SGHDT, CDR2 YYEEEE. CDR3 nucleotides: TGTGCCAGCAGCTTGTGGGGGGAGAACACTGAAGCTTTCTTT. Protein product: CASSLWGENTEAFF.

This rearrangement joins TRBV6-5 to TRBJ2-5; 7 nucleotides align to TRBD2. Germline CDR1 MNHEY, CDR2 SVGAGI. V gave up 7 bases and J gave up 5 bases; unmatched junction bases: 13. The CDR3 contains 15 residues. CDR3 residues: CASTLSILARETQYF. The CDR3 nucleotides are TGTGCCAGCACCCTTTCAATACTAGCGAGGGAGACCCAGTACTTC.

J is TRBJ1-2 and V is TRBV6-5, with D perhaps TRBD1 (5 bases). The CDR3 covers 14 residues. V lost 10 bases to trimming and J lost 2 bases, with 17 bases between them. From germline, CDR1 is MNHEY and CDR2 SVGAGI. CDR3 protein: CATIPQTANYGYTF. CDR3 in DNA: TGTGCCACCATCCCCCAGACAGCCAACTATGGCTACACCTTC.

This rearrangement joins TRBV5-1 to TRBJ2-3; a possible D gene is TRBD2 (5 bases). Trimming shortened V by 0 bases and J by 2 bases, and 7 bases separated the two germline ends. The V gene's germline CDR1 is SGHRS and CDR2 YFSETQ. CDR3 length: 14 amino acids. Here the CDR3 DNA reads TGCGCCAGCAGCTTGGTAGCGTACACAGATACGCAGTATTTT. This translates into CASSLVAYTDTQYF. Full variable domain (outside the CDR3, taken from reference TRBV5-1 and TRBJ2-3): KAGVTQTPRYLIKTRGQQVTLSCSPISGHRSVSWYQQTPGQGLQFLFEYFSETQRNKGNFPGRFSGRQFSNSRSEMNVSTLELGDSALYLCASSLVAYTDTQYFGPGTRLTVL.

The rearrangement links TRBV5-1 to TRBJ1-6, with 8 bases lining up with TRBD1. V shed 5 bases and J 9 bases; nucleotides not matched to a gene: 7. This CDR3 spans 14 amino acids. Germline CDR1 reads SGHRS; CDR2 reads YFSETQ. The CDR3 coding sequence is TGCGCCAGCAGATCCGGACAGGGTGTTTCACCCCTCCACTTT. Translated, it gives CASRSGQGVSPLHF. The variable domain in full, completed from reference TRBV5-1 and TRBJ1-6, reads KAGVTQTPRYLIKTRGQQVTLSCSPISGHRSVSWYQQTPGQGLQFLFEYFSETQRNKGNFPGRFSGRQFSNSRSEMNVSTLELGDSALYLCASRSGQGVSPLHFGNGTRLTVT.

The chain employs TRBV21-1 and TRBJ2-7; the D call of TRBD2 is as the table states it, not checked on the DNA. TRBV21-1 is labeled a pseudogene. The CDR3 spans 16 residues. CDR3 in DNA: TGTGCCAGCAGCAAACTTAGGGGACTAGCGGGCTACGAGCAGTACTTC. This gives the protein CASSKLRGLAGYEQYF.

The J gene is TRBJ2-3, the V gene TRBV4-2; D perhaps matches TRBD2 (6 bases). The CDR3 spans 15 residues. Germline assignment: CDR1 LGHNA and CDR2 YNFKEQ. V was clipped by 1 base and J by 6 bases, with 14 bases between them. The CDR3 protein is CASSQGDSSGDTQYF. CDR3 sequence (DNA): TGTGCCAGCAGCCAAGGGGACTCCTCAGGGGATACGCAGTATTTT.

In nucleotides, the CDR3 is TGTGCCAGCAGTTTATGGCAGGGGGCAGAATCACCCCTCCACTTT. This translates into CASSLWQGAESPLHF. This chain joins TRBV27 and TRBJ1-6; 8 bases line up with TRBD1. CDR3 size: 15 residues. J gave up 10 bases and V 1 base, and 6 bases lay outside the gene matches. Germline CDR1 MNHEY, CDR2 SMNVEV (reference sequence).

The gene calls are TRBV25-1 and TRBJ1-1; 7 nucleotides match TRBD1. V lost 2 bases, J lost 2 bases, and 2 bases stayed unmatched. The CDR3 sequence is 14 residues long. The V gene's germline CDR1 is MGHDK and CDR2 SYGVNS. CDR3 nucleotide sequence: TGTGCCAGCAGTGAAACAGGGGTTAACACTGAAGCTTTCTTT. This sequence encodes CASSETGVNTEAFF.

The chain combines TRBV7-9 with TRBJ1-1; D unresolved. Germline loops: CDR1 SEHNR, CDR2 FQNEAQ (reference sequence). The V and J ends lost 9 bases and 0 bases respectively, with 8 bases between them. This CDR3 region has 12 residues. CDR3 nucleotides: TGTGCCAGTAACGAGATGAACACTGAAGCTTTCTTT. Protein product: CASNEMNTEAFF.

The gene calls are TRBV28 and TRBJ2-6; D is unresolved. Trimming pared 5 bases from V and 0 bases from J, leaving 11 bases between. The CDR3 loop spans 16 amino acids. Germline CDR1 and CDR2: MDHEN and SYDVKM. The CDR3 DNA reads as TGTGCCAGCAGTCCCCCCCCGTTCTCTGGGGCCAACGTCCTGACTTTC. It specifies CASSPPPFSGANVLTF.

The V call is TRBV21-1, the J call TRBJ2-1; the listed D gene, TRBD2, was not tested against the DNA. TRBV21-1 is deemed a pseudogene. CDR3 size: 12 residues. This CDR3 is CASPQTYNEQFF. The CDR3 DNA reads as TGTGCCAGCCCGCAGACTTACAATGAGCAGTTCTTC.

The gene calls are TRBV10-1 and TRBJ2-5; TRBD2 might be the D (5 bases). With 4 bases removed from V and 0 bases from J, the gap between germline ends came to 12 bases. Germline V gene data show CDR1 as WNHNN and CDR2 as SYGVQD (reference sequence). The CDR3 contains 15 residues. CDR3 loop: CASSAGLNDQETQYF. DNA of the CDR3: TGCGCCAGCAGTGCCGGACTTAACGACCAAGAGACCCAGTACTTC.

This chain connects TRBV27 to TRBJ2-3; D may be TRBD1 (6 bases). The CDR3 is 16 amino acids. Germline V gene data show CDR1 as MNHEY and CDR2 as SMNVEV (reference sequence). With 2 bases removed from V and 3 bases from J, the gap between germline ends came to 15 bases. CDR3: CASSLGIGGMTDTQYF. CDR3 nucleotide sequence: TGTGCCAGCAGTTTAGGGATAGGGGGTATGACAGATACGCAGTATTTT.

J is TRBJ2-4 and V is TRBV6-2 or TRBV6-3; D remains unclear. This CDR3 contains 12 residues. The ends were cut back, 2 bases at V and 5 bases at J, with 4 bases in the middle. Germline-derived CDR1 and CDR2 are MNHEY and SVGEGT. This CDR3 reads CASSYAENIQYF. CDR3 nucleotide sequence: TGTGCCAGCAGTTACGCAGAAAACATTCAGTACTTC.